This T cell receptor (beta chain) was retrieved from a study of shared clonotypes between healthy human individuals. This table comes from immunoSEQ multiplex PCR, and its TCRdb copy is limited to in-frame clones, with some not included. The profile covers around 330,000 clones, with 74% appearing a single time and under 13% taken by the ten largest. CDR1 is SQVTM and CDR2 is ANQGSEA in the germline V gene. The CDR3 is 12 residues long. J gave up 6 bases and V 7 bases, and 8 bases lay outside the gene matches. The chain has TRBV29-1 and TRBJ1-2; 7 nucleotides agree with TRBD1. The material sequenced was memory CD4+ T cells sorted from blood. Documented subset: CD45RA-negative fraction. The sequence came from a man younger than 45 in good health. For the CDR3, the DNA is TGCAGCGCCACCCAGGGGGGCGATGGCTACACCTTC. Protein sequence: CSATQGGDGYTF.